This T cell receptor beta chain was observed in a study of control samples from healthy donors and cancer patients. Notes on this clone: The sample holds other DNA sequences that translate to the same CDR3.

Clones were sequenced by immunoSEQ multiplex PCR, and TCRdb holds only the in-frame ones, with some missing. The sample has 85,000 to 95,000 clones; about 87% are singletons. The receptor was derived from a woman in her seventies in good health. Material for sequencing was blood.

CDR3 coding DNA: TGTGCCAGCAGTTTAAATTCACCCCTCCACTTT. Translating gives CASSLNSPLHF. The V gene is TRBV12-3 or TRBV12-4, the J gene TRBJ1-6; D is unclear. The CDR3 contains 11 residues. With 2 bases removed from V and 7 bases from J, the gap between germline ends came to 0 bases.